This T cell receptor beta chain was identified during a study of early T cells in non-severe SARS-CoV-2 infection. This clonotype was found many times. In germline, CDR1 is SGHNT, CDR2 YYREEE (reference sequence). The CDR3 has 15 amino acids. Individually, cDNA molecules had unique molecular identifiers attached to them. TCRdb used MiXCR to reprocess the 5' RACE reads, holding one entry per CDR3 protein. Of tens of thousands of distinct CDR3 sequences listed, around 6.6% are singletons. Sequencing was done on a sample of whole blood. V usage is TRBV5-4 and J usage is TRBJ1-6; D unresolved. This sequence originates from an adult who was a healthcare worker with PCR-confirmed SARS-CoV-2 infection or an uninfected control (not recorded which). The CDR3, as DNA: TGTGCTTCCCGGGCCAGAAACCGGCTTAATTCACCCCTCCACTTT. Translated, it gives CASRARNRLNSPLHF.